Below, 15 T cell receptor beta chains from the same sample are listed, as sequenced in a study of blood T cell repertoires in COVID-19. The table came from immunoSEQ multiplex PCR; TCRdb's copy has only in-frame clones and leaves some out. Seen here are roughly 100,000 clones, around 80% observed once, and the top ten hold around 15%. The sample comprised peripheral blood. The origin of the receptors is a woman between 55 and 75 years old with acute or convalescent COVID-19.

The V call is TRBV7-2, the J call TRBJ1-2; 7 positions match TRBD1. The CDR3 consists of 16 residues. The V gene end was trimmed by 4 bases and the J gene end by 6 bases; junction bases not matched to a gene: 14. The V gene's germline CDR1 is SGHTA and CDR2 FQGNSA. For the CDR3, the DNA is TGTGCCAGCAGCTCCCCGGGACAGTCAGAAAGGGATGGCTACACCTTC. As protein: CASSSPGQSERDGYTF.

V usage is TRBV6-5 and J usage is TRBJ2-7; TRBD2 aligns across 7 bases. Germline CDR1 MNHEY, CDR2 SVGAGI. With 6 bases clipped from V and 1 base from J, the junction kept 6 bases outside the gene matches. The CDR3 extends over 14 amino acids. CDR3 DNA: TGTGCCAGCAGCCCACGGGGGGAATCCTACGAGCAGTACTTC. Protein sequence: CASSPRGESYEQYF.

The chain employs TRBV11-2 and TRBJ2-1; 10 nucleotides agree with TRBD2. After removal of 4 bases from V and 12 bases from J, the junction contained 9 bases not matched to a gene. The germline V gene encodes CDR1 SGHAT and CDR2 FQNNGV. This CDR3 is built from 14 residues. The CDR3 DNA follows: TGTGCCAGCAGCTCCCTCTGGACTAGCGGCTGGCAGTTCTTC. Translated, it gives CASSSLWTSGWQFF.

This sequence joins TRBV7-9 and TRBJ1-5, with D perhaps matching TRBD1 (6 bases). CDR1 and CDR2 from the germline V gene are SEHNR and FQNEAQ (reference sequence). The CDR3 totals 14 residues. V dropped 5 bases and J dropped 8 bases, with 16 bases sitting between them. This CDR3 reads CASSPQQGLEPQHF. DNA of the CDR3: TGTGCCAGCAGCCCGCAACAGGGTTTGGAGCCCCAGCATTTT.

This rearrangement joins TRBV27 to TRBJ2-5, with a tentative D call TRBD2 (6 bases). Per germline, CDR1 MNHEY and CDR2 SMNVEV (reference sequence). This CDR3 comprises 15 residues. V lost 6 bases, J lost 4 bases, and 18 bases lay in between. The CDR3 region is CASRSIAERGETQYF. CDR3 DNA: TGTGCCAGCAGGTCCATAGCGGAAAGGGGAGAGACCCAGTACTTC.

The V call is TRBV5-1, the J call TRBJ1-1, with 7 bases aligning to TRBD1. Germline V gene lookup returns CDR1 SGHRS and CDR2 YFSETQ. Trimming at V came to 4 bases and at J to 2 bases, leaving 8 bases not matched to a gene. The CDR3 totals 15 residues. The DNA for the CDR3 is TGCGCCAGCAGCGCTACAGGGGTGCCTAACACTGAAGCTTTCTTT. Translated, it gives CASSATGVPNTEAFF.

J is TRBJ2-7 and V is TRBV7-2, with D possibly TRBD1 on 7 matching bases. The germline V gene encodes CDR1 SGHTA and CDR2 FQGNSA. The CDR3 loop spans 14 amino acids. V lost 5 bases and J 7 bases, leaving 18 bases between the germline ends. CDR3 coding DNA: TGTGCCAGCAGCGGGCGGGACAGTCCCTCGGAGCAGTACTTC. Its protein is CASSGRDSPSEQYF.

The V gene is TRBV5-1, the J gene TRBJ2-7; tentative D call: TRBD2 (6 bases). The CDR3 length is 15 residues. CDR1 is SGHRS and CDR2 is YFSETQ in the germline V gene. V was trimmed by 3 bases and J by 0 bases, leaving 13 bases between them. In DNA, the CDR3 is TGCGCCAGCAGCTATACCGGGACTCCCTCCTACGAGCAGTACTTC. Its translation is CASSYTGTPSYEQYF.

CDR3: CASSSDRNVFF. CDR3 nucleotides: TGTGCCAGCAGCTCGGACAGGAACGTGTTTTTT. The chain links TRBV12-1 to TRBJ1-4; the table calls TRBD1, which could not be checked here. TRBV12-1 is reported as a pseudogene. CDR3 length: 11 amino acids.

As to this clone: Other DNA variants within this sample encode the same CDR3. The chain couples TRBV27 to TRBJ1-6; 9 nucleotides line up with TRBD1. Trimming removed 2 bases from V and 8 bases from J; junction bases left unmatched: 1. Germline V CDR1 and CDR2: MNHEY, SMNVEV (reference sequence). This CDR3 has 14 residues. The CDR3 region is CASSLDRGYSPLHF. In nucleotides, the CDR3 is TGTGCCAGCAGTTTAGACAGGGGGTATTCACCCCTCCACTTT.

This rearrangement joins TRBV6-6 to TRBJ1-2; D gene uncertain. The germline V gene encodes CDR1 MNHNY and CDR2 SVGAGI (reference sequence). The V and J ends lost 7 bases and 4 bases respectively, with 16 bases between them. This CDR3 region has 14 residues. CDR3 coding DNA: TGTGCCAGCAACCCCGGCCGGGGTGGCTATGGCTACACCTTC. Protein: CASNPGRGGYGYTF.

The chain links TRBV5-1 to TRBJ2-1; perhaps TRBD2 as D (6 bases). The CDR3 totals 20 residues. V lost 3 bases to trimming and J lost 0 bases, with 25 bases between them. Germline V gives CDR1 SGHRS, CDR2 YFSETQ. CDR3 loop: CASSYISGSSRGSSYNEQFF. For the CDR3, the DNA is TGCGCCAGCAGCTATATTAGCGGCAGCTCCCGGGGGAGCTCCTACAATGAGCAGTTCTTC. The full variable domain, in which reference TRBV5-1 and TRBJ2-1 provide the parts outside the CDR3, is KAGVTQTPRYLIKTRGQQVTLSCSPISGHRSVSWYQQTPGQGLQFLFEYFSETQRNKGNFPGRFSGRQFSNSRSEMNVSTLELGDSALYLCASSYISGSSRGSSYNEQFFGPGTRLTVL.

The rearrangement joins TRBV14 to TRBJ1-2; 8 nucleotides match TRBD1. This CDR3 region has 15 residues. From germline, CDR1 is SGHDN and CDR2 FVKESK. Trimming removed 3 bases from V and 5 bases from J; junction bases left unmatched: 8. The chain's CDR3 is CASSQEEGQAYGYTF. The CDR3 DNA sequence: TGTGCCAGCAGCCAGGAGGAGGGACAGGCTTATGGCTACACCTTC.

The CDR3 bases are TGTGCCAGCGGTGAGGGGGGCACAGATACGCAGTATTTT. Translating it yields CASGEGGTDTQYF. The chain combines TRBV18 with TRBJ2-3; perhaps TRBD1 as D (6 bases). CDR3 length: 13 amino acids. V lost 8 bases, J lost 1 base, and 10 bases lay in between. Germline loops: CDR1 KGHSH, CDR2 LQKENI.

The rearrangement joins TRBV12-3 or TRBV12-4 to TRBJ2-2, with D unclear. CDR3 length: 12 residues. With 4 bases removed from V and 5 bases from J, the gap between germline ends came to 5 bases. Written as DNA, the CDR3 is TGTGCCAGCAGTTACTCGACCGGGGAGCTGTTTTTT. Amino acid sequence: CASSYSTGELFF.